The clone carrying this T cell receptor beta chain has only one observation. The antigen is not known. The data were taken from a study of shared clonotypes between healthy human individuals. Findings of the study overall: Some clonotypes were shared by all four sorted-subset donors, while others were not shared. The non-shared ones had lower generation probabilities than the shared ones. In general, naive subsets displayed greater estimated richness than memory subsets did.

Using immunoSEQ multiplex PCR, the repertoire was profiled, and TCRdb retains in-frame clones only, with some absent. The table lists around 1.6 million clones, 95% to 99% of them singletons. V was clipped by 5 bases and J by 0 bases; unmatched bases: 4. This CDR3 comprises 14 residues. CDR1 MNHEY and CDR2 SMNVEV come from the germline V gene (reference sequence). The TCR comes from a man younger than 40 in good health. The sample comprised naive CD4+ T cells sorted from blood. Subset here: CD45RA+ positively selected. The chain links TRBV27 to TRBJ2-7, with 7 positions matching TRBD2. CDR3 in amino acids: CASSKRDGSYEQYF. CDR3 coding DNA: TGTGCCAGCAGTAAGCGGGACGGCTCCTACGAGCAGTACTTC.